The clone carrying this T cell receptor beta chain was seen repeatedly, ten times or more. Its antigen is unidentified. The data are from a study of T cells after posttransplantation cyclophosphamide. Study observations and caveats: After PTCy, TRB diversity resembled that of CNI/methotrexate controls. Later post-transplant blood repertoires were often dominated by donor CD8+ memory clones.

The J segment lost 7 bases and the V segment lost 1 base, leaving 0 bases of the junction unmatched. Germline V gene sequence: CDR1 DFQATT, CDR2 SNEGSKA (reference sequence). The CDR3 is 11 amino acids. The repertoire was sequenced with immunoSEQ multiplex PCR; TCRdb's copy has only in-frame clones and lacks some. This sample has roughly 49,000 clones, each found more than once. The genes are TRBV20-1 and TRBJ1-1; TRBD1 aligns across 7 bases. This clonotype was sampled from a man aged 35 to 55 in good health, CMV-negative, and a related stem cell transplant donor. Material for sequencing was PBMCs. The CDR3 sequence: CSARGDSEAFF. CDR3 in DNA: TGCAGTGCTAGAGGGGACAGTGAAGCTTTCTTT.